This entry features one T cell receptor beta chain sequence. The data derive from a study of blood T cell repertoires in COVID-19. Study background: Specimens from acute and convalescent COVID-19 originated in the United States, Italy and Spain. In each case, the material was cDNA or gDNA derived from T cells, B-cell-depleted T cells, or PBMCs.

CDR3 length: 13 amino acids. From germline, CDR1 is SGHNT and CDR2 YENEEA. Trimming took 4 bases from V and 5 from J, leaving 8 bases between them. Original processing methods: Cell counts per sample came from amplifying reference gene primers. The method was immunoSEQ multiplex PCR; TCRdb's version includes in-frame clones alone and lacks a portion of them. V and J calls and clone size are copied from that table; D and trimming were computed from the DNA. The sample contains 25,000 to 35,000 clones, over 90% of which appear only once. V is TRBV11-3 and J is TRBJ2-2, with D unclear. The TCR comes from a human donor in a cohort sampled during active COVID-19. The sample comprised peripheral blood. CDR3 bases: TGTGCCAGCAGCTCTTCGAGGACCGGGGAGCTGTTTTTT. Protein product: CASSSSRTGELFF.